This entry lists 2 T cell receptor beta chains sequenced from one sample in a study of blood T cells in healthy people across ages. Primers used in a second PCR of about 7 to 11 cycles were a sample-barcoded 5' primer and a J-beta primer mix. TCRdb passed the 5' RACE reads through MiXCR, listing each CDR3 protein once. The sample records more than 700,000 distinct CDR3 sequences, around half being singletons. Sequencing was done on a sample of blood. The source is an older man in good health.

This clonotype was detected only a few times. The CDR3 coding sequence is TGCAGCGGCCTAGCGGGAGGTATAACAGATACGCAGTATTTT. Amino acids: CSGLAGGITDTQYF. The V gene is TRBV29-1, the J gene TRBJ2-3; TRBD2 agrees at 11 bases. V lost 7 bases to trimming and J lost 3 bases; unmatched junction nucleotides: 6. This CDR3 comprises 14 residues. The germline V gene encodes CDR1 SQVTM and CDR2 ANQGSEA.

In its sample, this clonotype was seen once. This rearrangement joins TRBV7-6 to TRBJ2-3, with 8 bases lining up with TRBD2. The CDR3 length is 16 residues. Unmatched junction bases numbered 7, after V lost 3 bases and J lost 2 bases. Germline V gene sequence: CDR1 SGHVS, CDR2 FNYEAQ. CDR3 sequence (DNA): TGTGCCAGCAGCTTCCTACTAGCGGCCAACACAGATACGCAGTATTTT. Its translation: CASSFLLAANTDTQYF.